This T cell receptor beta chain was observed in a study of beta chain features in type 1 diabetes. Every bit of the isolated RNA underwent reverse transcription, so sequencing read expressed TCRB transcripts. Some clones are missing from TCRdb's copy, which holds only in-frame ones; the method was immunoSEQ multiplex PCR. This table holds around 13,000 clones, 35% to 55% found once. The CDR3 spans 15 residues. The V gene's germline CDR1 is SGHRS and CDR2 YFSETQ. V lost 7 bases to trimming and J lost 1 base; unmatched junction nucleotides: 7. The sample comprised stem cell memory CD4+ T cells from blood. The V and J genes are TRBV5-1 and TRBJ2-2; 7 nucleotides align to TRBD2. The TCR was taken from a man aged 18 to 35 in good health. Here the CDR3 DNA reads TGCGCCAGCCGGGAGCGGGGTGAGAACACCGGGGAGCTGTTTTTT. Amino acids: CASRERGENTGELFF.